This entry concerns a single TCR beta chain. Cohort allocation depended upon clinical history that participants reported. Original handling: Amplification from reference gene primers served as the basis for estimated nucleated cell counts. Sequenced by immunoSEQ multiplex PCR; TCRdb stores in-frame clones only, minus some. The DNA was the basis for D and trimming; V, J and clone size are from that table. The table has 430,000 or so clones, roughly 90% seen once; the top ten hold approximately 1.5%. The sample belongs to a study of blood T cell repertoires in COVID-19. Turning to the study itself: Italy, Spain and the United States were the sources of the convalescent and acute COVID-19 samples. Sources were T cells, B-cell-depleted T cells, or PBMCs; the material itself was cDNA or gDNA.

Sequenced input: PBMCs or T cells enriched from blood (not recorded which). This receptor was obtained from a woman younger than 35 who had been exposed to COVID-19.

The chain's CDR3 is CASSYPGTASNQPQHF. The CDR3, as DNA: TGTGCCAGCAGTTATCCGGGGACAGCGAGCAATCAGCCCCAGCATTTT. The rearrangement joins TRBV6-2 or TRBV6-3 to TRBJ1-5, with TRBD1 matching over 7 bases. This CDR3 region has 16 residues. Trimming cost V 3 bases and J 1 base; bases outside gene matches: 6. Looked up from germline, CDR1 is MNHEY and CDR2 is SVGEGT.